This is a list of T cell receptor beta chains from one sample in a study of metastatic and nonmetastatic thyroid tumors. TCRdb re-called clones via MiXCR from the PCR reads. The sample holds some 27,000 clones; less than 25% are singletons and the top ten take roughly 2.2%. The sequencing sample was made of blood. The receptor set was obtained from a female donor with papillary thyroid cancer or a benign thyroid nodule (not recorded which). Some clones in this sample may be carry-over from other donors' samples. The CDR3 runs from the conserved cysteine through the conserved F or W. D genes are given only for firm matches. Clone size is given for some rows only: seen once, a few or many times, or a class if the clone is expanded.

D gene	V gene	J gene	clone size	CDR3 DNA	CDR3 protein
-	TRBV2	TRBJ2-7	many	TGTGCCAGCAGTTTACGACAGCCCTACGAGCAGTACTTC	CASSLRQPYEQYF
-	TRBV29-1	TRBJ2-7	many	TGCAGTGGGTGGGCTGGCGAGCAGTACTTC	CSGWAGEQYF
TRBD2	TRBV6-2/TRBV6-3	TRBJ2-7	-	TGTGCCAGCAGTTACGGGAATAGATCGGGAGGGGCCTACGAGCAGTACTTC	CASSYGNRSGGAYEQYF
-	TRBV19	TRBJ1-1	-	TGTGCCAGTAAGTTGGGACTGGCCACTGAAGCATTCTTT	CASKLGLATEAFF
-	TRBV3-1	TRBJ1-2	-	TGTGCCAGCAGGCAAGCGTCGACAGAGGGCTTCTATGCCTACACCTTC	CASRQASTEGFYAYTF
TRBD1	TRBV6-1	TRBJ2-4	many	TGTGCCAGCAGGGTGGACAGGGGGCAGAACATTCAGTACTTC	CASRVDRGQNIQYF
-	TRBV6-1	TRBJ2-6	many	TGTGCCAGCAGTGAGGGGGCCTCTGGGGCCAACGTCCTGACTTTC	CASSEGASGANVLTF
-	TRBV28	TRBJ2-1	-	TGTGCCAGCAGTTGGCCGGGACTCAACTCCAATGAGCAGTTCTTC	CASSWPGLNSNEQFF
-	TRBV5-4	TRBJ2-1	many	TGTGCCAGCAGCTCGGAACTTAACAATGAGCAGTTCTTC	CASSSELNNEQFF
TRBD2	TRBV7-6	TRBJ2-1	many	TGTGCCAGCAGCTTAGCGGTCGGCGGGGGGGGTTACAATGAGCAGTTCTTC	CASSLAVGGGGYNEQFF
TRBD1	TRBV6-4	TRBJ2-1	-	TGTGCCAGCAGTGACTCGACAGGGGGCAATGAGCAGTTCTTC	CASSDSTGGNEQFF